This entry lists 3 T cell receptor beta chains sequenced from one sample in a study of blood T cell repertoires in COVID-19 (dated by TCRdb to the early 2020s). Libraries were built with the immunoSEQ multiplex PCR assay. What TCRdb holds here is the immuneACCESS table cut down to in-frame rearrangements. Part of the clones is not present; checked against another copy, under half of the missing clones reflect an unresolved V gene, and the others are unexplained. The sample includes hundreds of thousands of clones, with 83% observed a single time. The ten largest clonotypes hold 1.3% of the sample. The specimen was peripheral blood. Receptors originate from a woman aged 25 to 45 with COVID-19, enrolled during active disease.

CDR3 sequence (DNA): TGTGCCAGTAGTATCGTAGGGACAGCCTACAATGAGCAGTTCTTC. This translates into CASSIVGTAYNEQFF. V usage is TRBV19 and J usage is TRBJ2-1, with TRBD1 identical over 7 bases. The junction had 4 bases not matched to a gene; V was cut back by 3 bases and J by 2 bases. The CDR3 loop spans 15 amino acids. Germline V gene sequence: CDR1 LNHDA, CDR2 SQIVND (reference sequence).

This chain links TRBV25-1 with TRBJ1-2; TRBD1 matches at 9 bases. Looked up from germline, CDR1 is MGHDK and CDR2 is SYGVNS. J was trimmed by 2 bases and V by 2 bases; bases with no gene match: 3. This CDR3 has 15 amino acids. The CDR3 DNA follows: TGTGCCAGCAGTGAACCCGGACAGGGGAACTATGGCTACACCTTC. It translates to CASSEPGQGNYGYTF.

The V gene is TRBV4-1, the J gene TRBJ2-1; 7 positions agree with TRBD2. The CDR3 runs to 15 residues. J lost 8 bases, V lost 0 bases, and 7 bases had no gene match. Germline assignment: CDR1 MGHRA and CDR2 YSYEKL. CDR3 DNA sequence: TGCGCCAGCAGCCAAGACCGACTAGCTTCGGATGAGCAGTTCTTC. As protein: CASSQDRLASDEQFF.